This T cell receptor (beta chain) was retrieved from a study of cytomegalovirus exposure and HLA in healthy donors. Study results and caveats: Later analysis indicated greater clonal expansion among HLA-associated TCR beta chains than among equally common other chains. Across donors, most TCRs were seen rarely, yet some public ones were widespread.

The CDR3 totals 16 residues. Germline-derived CDR1 and CDR2 are LNHNV and YYDKDF (reference sequence). The ends lost 0 bases at V and 2 bases at J; junction bases unmatched: 6. Amplification used 60 Vbeta primers and 13 Jbeta primers. Here immunoSEQ multiplex PCR was the method, and the copy in TCRdb shows in-frame clones only, minus some. The table records roughly 180,000 clones, 60% to 80% of them present only once. For this clone: The antigen is undetermined.

The sequencing sample was made of PBMCs. The rearrangement uses TRBV15 and TRBJ2-7, with 8 bases matching TRBD2. The clonotype was recovered from a man aged 45 to 65 in good health and CMV-seropositive. DNA for the CDR3: TGTGCCACCAGCAGAGATTGGCCAGCGGGGGCCTACGAGCAGTACGTC. Translating it yields CATSRDWPAGAYEQYV.